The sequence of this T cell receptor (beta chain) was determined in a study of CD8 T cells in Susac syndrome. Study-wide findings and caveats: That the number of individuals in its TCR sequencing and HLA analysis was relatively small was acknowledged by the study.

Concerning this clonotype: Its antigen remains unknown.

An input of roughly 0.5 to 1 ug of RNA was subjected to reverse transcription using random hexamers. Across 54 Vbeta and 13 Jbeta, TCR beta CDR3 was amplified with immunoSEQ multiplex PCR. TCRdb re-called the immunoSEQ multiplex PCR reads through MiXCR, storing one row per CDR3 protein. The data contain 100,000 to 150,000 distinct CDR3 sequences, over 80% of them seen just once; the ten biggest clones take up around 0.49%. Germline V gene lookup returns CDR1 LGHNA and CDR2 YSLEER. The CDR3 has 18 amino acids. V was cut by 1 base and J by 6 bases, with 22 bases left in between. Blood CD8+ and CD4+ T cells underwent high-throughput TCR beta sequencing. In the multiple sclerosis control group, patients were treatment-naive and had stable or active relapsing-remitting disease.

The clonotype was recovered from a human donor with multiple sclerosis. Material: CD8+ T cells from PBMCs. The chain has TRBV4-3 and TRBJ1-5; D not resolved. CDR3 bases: TGCGCCAGCAGCCAAGCTCTAGTGTTGACAAGAATTGCTCAGCCCCAGCATTTT. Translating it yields CASSQALVLTRIAQPQHF.